This is a list of T cell receptor beta chains from one sample in a study of blood T cell repertoires in COVID-19. The protocol was immunoSEQ multiplex PCR, while the TCRdb copy is restricted to in-frame clones and leaves out a portion. Of fewer than 200,000 clones listed, over 75% are singletons. Sequenced material: PBMCs or T cells enriched from blood (not recorded which). The source of these receptors is a woman aged 18 to 35 who had recovered from COVID-19. CDR3s include the opening cysteine and the closing phenylalanine or tryptophan. D genes are given only for firm matches. Not every row has a clone size; where given, it reads once, few, many or a size class.

clone_size: NA
v_call: TRBV5-6
j_call: TRBJ1-4
d_call: TRBD1
cdr3_nt: TGTGCCAGCAGCTGGGACAGAGAGAATGAAAAACTGTTTTTT
cdr3_aa: CASSWDRENEKLFF

clone_size: NA
v_call: TRBV21-1
j_call: TRBJ2-3
d_call: NA
cdr3_nt: TGTGCCAGCAGCAAAGCGGGAAATGGGGACAGGGACCCAGATACGCAGTATTTT
cdr3_aa: CASSKAGNGDRDPDTQYF

clone_size: NA
v_call: TRBV24-1
j_call: TRBJ2-1
d_call: TRBD2
cdr3_nt: TGTGCCACCAGTGACAGAGGGACTAGCGGGAGGGCCTTTCGGTCCTACAATGAGCAGTTCTTC
cdr3_aa: CATSDRGTSGRAFRSYNEQFF

clone_size: NA
v_call: TRBV19
j_call: TRBJ2-7
d_call: TRBD2
cdr3_nt: TGTGCCAGTACCCCGACTAGCGGGACCTACGAGCAGTACTTC
cdr3_aa: CASTPTSGTYEQYF

clone_size: NA
v_call: TRBV5-1
j_call: TRBJ2-1
d_call: NA
cdr3_nt: TGCGCCAGCTCCGCTATAACAGGGTACGATGAGCAGTTCTTC
cdr3_aa: CASSAITGYDEQFF

clone_size: NA
v_call: TRBV2
j_call: TRBJ1-5
d_call: TRBD1
cdr3_nt: TGTGCCAGCAGTTTGGGAGGACAGGGCCCTTGGCCCCAGCATTTT
cdr3_aa: CASSLGGQGPWPQHF

clone_size: once
v_call: TRBV5-4
j_call: TRBJ2-1
d_call: TRBD2
cdr3_nt: TGTGCCAGCAAGGGGACTAGCGGGAGTTTGGTTTACAATGAGCAGTTCTTC
cdr3_aa: CASKGTSGSLVYNEQFF

clone_size: NA
v_call: TRBV28
j_call: TRBJ1-6
d_call: TRBD1
cdr3_nt: TGTGCCAGCATCGTGACAGGGGGCTTATCACCCCTCCACTTT
cdr3_aa: CASIVTGGLSPLHF

clone_size: once
v_call: TRBV4-3
j_call: TRBJ1-2
d_call: TRBD1
cdr3_nt: TGCGCCAGCAGCCAAGGTGGGGGGACAGGGCGGCGTGGCTACACCTTC
cdr3_aa: CASSQGGGTGRRGYTF

clone_size: NA
v_call: TRBV7-2
j_call: TRBJ1-2
d_call: NA
cdr3_nt: TGTGCCAGCAGCTTATACAGCGGTAACTTTGACTATGGCTACACCTTC
cdr3_aa: CASSLYSGNFDYGYTF

clone_size: NA
v_call: TRBV18
j_call: TRBJ1-3
d_call: TRBD1
cdr3_nt: TGTGCCAGCTCACCGACAGGGGGCTCTGGAAACACCATATATTTT
cdr3_aa: CASSPTGGSGNTIYF

clone_size: NA
v_call: TRBV11-3
j_call: TRBJ2-1
d_call: TRBD1
cdr3_nt: TGTGCCAGCAGCTTACCCGGGACAGGGCACCCCAATGAGCAGTTCTTC
cdr3_aa: CASSLPGTGHPNEQFF

clone_size: NA
v_call: TRBV18
j_call: TRBJ1-1
d_call: TRBD1
cdr3_nt: TGTGCCAGCTCACGACTGGGACAGACGAACACTGAAGCTTTCTTT
cdr3_aa: CASSRLGQTNTEAFF

clone_size: NA
v_call: TRBV19
j_call: TRBJ1-4
d_call: NA
cdr3_nt: TGTGCCAGTAGTGGGGACTTTAATGAAAAACTGTTTTTT
cdr3_aa: CASSGDFNEKLFF

clone_size: NA
v_call: TRBV4-1
j_call: TRBJ1-3
d_call: NA
cdr3_nt: TGCGCCAGCAGCCAAGATCTAGGCTCTGGAAACACCATATATTTT
cdr3_aa: CASSQDLGSGNTIYF

clone_size: NA
v_call: TRBV7-8
j_call: TRBJ2-3
d_call: TRBD1
cdr3_nt: TGTGCCAGCAGCTTTGACAGGGGGAACACAGATACGCAGTATTTT
cdr3_aa: CASSFDRGNTDTQYF

clone_size: NA
v_call: TRBV28
j_call: TRBJ2-7
d_call: NA
cdr3_nt: TGTGCCAGCAGTTTTCGAGGCTACGAGCAGTACTTC
cdr3_aa: CASSFRGYEQYF

clone_size: NA
v_call: TRBV28
j_call: TRBJ1-1
d_call: TRBD1
cdr3_nt: TGTGCCAGCAGGCTACTGGGGACAGGGAACACTGAAGCTTTCTTT
cdr3_aa: CASRLLGTGNTEAFF

clone_size: NA
v_call: TRBV30
j_call: TRBJ2-1
d_call: NA
cdr3_nt: TGTGCCTGGAGCCGGGGAAGCTCCTACAATGAGCAGTTCTTC
cdr3_aa: CAWSRGSSYNEQFF

clone_size: NA
v_call: TRBV7-9
j_call: TRBJ1-1
d_call: NA
cdr3_nt: TGTGCCAGCAGCTTACTCGGGGACTACACTGAAGCTTTCTTT
cdr3_aa: CASSLLGDYTEAFF

clone_size: NA
v_call: TRBV18
j_call: TRBJ1-2
d_call: TRBD1
cdr3_nt: TGTGCCAGCTCGCCGGACAGGGTCTATGGCTACACCTTC
cdr3_aa: CASSPDRVYGYTF

clone_size: few
v_call: TRBV20-1
j_call: TRBJ2-5
d_call: NA
cdr3_nt: TGCAGTGCTAGTTCCCCTGACCAAGAGACCCAGTACTTC
cdr3_aa: CSASSPDQETQYF

clone_size: NA
v_call: TRBV2
j_call: TRBJ2-5
d_call: TRBD2
cdr3_nt: TGTGCCAGCAGTATAGCGGGGATCGGGAGTGGGGGTGAGACCCAGTACTTC
cdr3_aa: CASSIAGIGSGGETQYF

clone_size: few
v_call: TRBV27
j_call: TRBJ2-1
d_call: NA
cdr3_nt: TGTGCCAGCAGGAGACAGGAAGGGTCCTACAATGAGCAGTTCTTC
cdr3_aa: CASRRQEGSYNEQFF

clone_size: NA
v_call: TRBV2
j_call: TRBJ2-1
d_call: TRBD2
cdr3_nt: TGTGCCCTCGGGGGGGGCTCCTACAATGAGCAGTTCTTC
cdr3_aa: CALGGGSYNEQFF

clone_size: NA
v_call: TRBV7-9
j_call: TRBJ2-3
d_call: NA
cdr3_nt: TGTGCCACACGGGACAACACAGATACGCAGTATTTT
cdr3_aa: CATRDNTDTQYF

clone_size: NA
v_call: TRBV4-1
j_call: TRBJ2-2
d_call: TRBD1
cdr3_nt: TGCGCCAGCAGCCAAGATCTTTGGCCGGGACAGGGGACCGGGGAGCTGTTTTTT
cdr3_aa: CASSQDLWPGQGTGELFF

clone_size: NA
v_call: TRBV29-1
j_call: TRBJ1-4
d_call: NA
cdr3_nt: TGCAGCGTGGCCCGGGACAACCTTAATGAAAAACTGTTTTTT
cdr3_aa: CSVARDNLNEKLFF

clone_size: NA
v_call: TRBV2
j_call: TRBJ2-7
d_call: TRBD1
cdr3_nt: TGTGCCAGCCGGACAGGGCGCCAATACGAGCAGTACTTC
cdr3_aa: CASRTGRQYEQYF

clone_size: NA
v_call: TRBV5-4
j_call: TRBJ2-3
d_call: TRBD2
cdr3_nt: TGTGCCAGCAGCTTCACCCCTAGCGGGATCGGCACAGATACGCAGTATTTT
cdr3_aa: CASSFTPSGIGTDTQYF

clone_size: NA
v_call: TRBV7-2
j_call: TRBJ2-5
d_call: TRBD2
cdr3_nt: TGTGCCAGCAGCTTGGGGGGGACCCGCCTGGAGACCCAGTACTTC
cdr3_aa: CASSLGGTRLETQYF

clone_size: NA
v_call: TRBV6-6
j_call: TRBJ1-5
d_call: TRBD1
cdr3_nt: TGTGCCAGCAGTTACTCAGACAGGGGAGGACAGCCCCAGCATTTT
cdr3_aa: CASSYSDRGGQPQHF

clone_size: NA
v_call: TRBV7-6
j_call: TRBJ2-2
d_call: NA
cdr3_nt: TGTGCCAGCAGCCCCCGGGACACCAACGAGCGGTCCGGGGAGCTGTTTTTT
cdr3_aa: CASSPRDTNERSGELFF

clone_size: NA
v_call: TRBV28
j_call: TRBJ2-7
d_call: NA
cdr3_nt: TGTGCCAGCAGCGGGCCTAGACGGGGTTCTTCCTACGAGCAGTACTTC
cdr3_aa: CASSGPRRGSSYEQYF

clone_size: NA
v_call: TRBV7-9
j_call: TRBJ1-2
d_call: NA
cdr3_nt: TGTGCCAGCAGCTTACGTCGCTTGTCTCGGGCTAACTATGGCTACACCTTC
cdr3_aa: CASSLRRLSRANYGYTF

clone_size: NA
v_call: TRBV4-3
j_call: TRBJ1-6
d_call: NA
cdr3_nt: TGCGCCAGCAGCCAAGAGAGCACTTCGGGGACACCCCTCCACTTT
cdr3_aa: CASSQESTSGTPLHF

clone_size: once
v_call: TRBV2
j_call: TRBJ1-5
d_call: TRBD1
cdr3_nt: TGTGCCAGCAGGGGGGACAGTTGGAATCAGCCCCAGCATTTT
cdr3_aa: CASRGDSWNQPQHF

clone_size: NA
v_call: TRBV10-2
j_call: TRBJ1-1
d_call: NA
cdr3_nt: TGCGCCAGCAGTGAGTCGAGCTCATATCTGGTGGGCAGGGAAAGTGAAGACACTGAAGCTTTCTTT
cdr3_aa: CASSESSSYLVGRESEDTEAFF

clone_size: NA
v_call: TRBV15
j_call: TRBJ2-1
d_call: TRBD2
cdr3_nt: TGTGCCACCAGCAGAGATCTGAGACTAGCGGACTACAATGAGCAGTTCTTC
cdr3_aa: CATSRDLRLADYNEQFF

clone_size: NA
v_call: TRBV11-2
j_call: TRBJ2-7
d_call: NA
cdr3_nt: TGTGCCAGCAGCTTTGTTAACCAAGGGGGTTCCGAGCAGTACTTC
cdr3_aa: CASSFVNQGGSEQYF

clone_size: NA
v_call: TRBV5-6
j_call: TRBJ2-1
d_call: TRBD1
cdr3_nt: TGTGTCAGCAGCCCCGGGACAGGGGCACGGTACTCCTACAATGAGCAGTTCTTC
cdr3_aa: CVSSPGTGARYSYNEQFF

clone_size: NA
v_call: TRBV27
j_call: TRBJ2-1
d_call: NA
cdr3_nt: TGTGCCAGCAGTTTAATGGCAGGGGAAACCTACAATGAGCAGTTCTTC
cdr3_aa: CASSLMAGETYNEQFF

clone_size: NA
v_call: TRBV5-1
j_call: TRBJ2-6
d_call: NA
cdr3_nt: TGCGCCAGCAGCTTGGGGGGACATGGGGCCAACGTCCTGACTTTC
cdr3_aa: CASSLGGHGANVLTF